One sample yielded the 2 T cell receptor beta chains listed below, sequenced in a study of STAT3 mutations in large granular lymphocyte leukemia. Broader study findings: Every T-cell large granular lymphocyte leukemia patient had at least one immunodominant TCR beta clonotype.

Assay: immunoSEQ multiplex PCR; the TCRdb copy retains only in-frame clones and omits some. The table shows around 4,200 clones, with about four fifths occurring only once. Which antigens these TCRs recognize remains unknown. Sequencing input: peripheral blood mononuclear cells. These receptor sequences come from a middle-aged man with T-cell large granular lymphocyte leukemia. Some clones in this sample may be carry-over from other donors' samples.

This clone was seen a few times. This sequence joins TRBV7-9 and TRBJ1-1, with TRBD1 identical over 9 bases. CDR3 size: 16 residues. Germline CDR1 SEHNR, CDR2 FQNEAQ (reference sequence). The trim removed 1 base at V and 4 bases at J, leaving 7 bases unmatched. The chain's CDR3 is CASSLVGQGYSTEAFF. CDR3 coding DNA: TGTGCCAGCAGCTTAGTGGGACAGGGATATAGCACTGAAGCTTTCTTT.

This clone was seen only once. This chain connects TRBV5-1 to TRBJ2-7; D remains ambiguous. Germline loops: CDR1 SGHRS, CDR2 YFSETQ. V was trimmed by 0 bases and J by 8 bases, leaving 18 bases between them. This CDR3 has 15 amino acids. CDR3 sequence (DNA): TGCGCCAGCAGCTTGGAAGGAACAAGACCCACGAAGCAGTACTTC. Protein: CASSLEGTRPTKQYF.